The 18 T cell receptor beta chains presented below share a single source sample, sequenced in a study of monozygotic twins with inflammatory bowel disease (dated by TCRdb to between 2018 and 2021). The library was generated by 5' RACE. Reads for this sample came from an Illumina HiSeq 2500. The reads, reprocessed by TCRdb, yield one row per CDR3 protein sequence and no DNA. The sample table gives hundreds of thousands of distinct CDR3 sequences. 2.4% of the sample rests with the top ten. The sequencing input was blood. These receptors were obtained from a human donor with ulcerative colitis or Crohn's disease, or a healthy co-twin of an affected twin (not recorded which).

The chain links TRBV20-1 to TRBJ2-1; TCRdb picks TRBD2, but there is no DNA to check that call. The CDR3 has 14 residues. Germline values: CDR1 DFQATT, CDR2 SNEGSKA (reference sequence). CDR3 region: CSARKREGLREQFF.

CDR3 loop: CATGGRTGSSGANVLTF. This rearrangement joins TRBV10-3 to TRBJ2-6; TCRdb names TRBD1, which stays unverified in the absence of DNA. Germline CDR1 ENHRY, CDR2 SYGVKD. The CDR3 extends over 17 amino acids.

The V gene is TRBV6-5, the J gene TRBJ1-2; TCRdb calls TRBD1, which cannot be checked without DNA. Germline CDR1 MNHEY, CDR2 SVGAGI. There are 14 residues in the CDR3. This CDR3 reads CASSHQQGNYGYTF.

The chain employs TRBV27 and TRBJ2-2; the TRBD1 assignment by TCRdb is unverifiable without DNA. In germline, CDR1 is MNHEY, CDR2 SMNVEV (reference sequence). This CDR3 comprises 16 residues. CDR3: CASTPRWGPYTGELFF.

The V and J genes are TRBV3-1 and TRBJ2-5; checking the TCRdb D call of TRBD2 is not possible without DNA. The CDR3 is made up of 18 amino acids. Germline values: CDR1 LGHDT, CDR2 YNNKEL (reference sequence). CDR3 in amino acids: CASSPSQLAGSQGETQYF.

The chain is built from TRBV2 and TRBJ2-1; TCRdb calls TRBD2, which cannot be checked without DNA. Germline values: CDR1 SNHLY, CDR2 FYNNEI. The CDR3 loop spans 12 amino acids. The CDR3 sequence: CASSEPPVKQFF. Together with reference TRBV2 and TRBJ2-1, the CDR3 gives the full variable domain: EPEVTQTPSHQVTQMGQEVILRCVPISNHLYFYWYRQILGQKVEFLVSFYNNEISEKSEIFDDQFSVERPDGSNFTLKIRSTKLEDSAMYFCASSEPPVKQFFGPGTRLTVL.

The rearrangement links TRBV19 to TRBJ2-4. CDR1 is LNHDA, CDR2 SQIVND, per germline (reference sequence). The CDR3 extends over 15 amino acids. CDR3 region: CASSIGRLAKNIQYF.

This CDR3 reads CSAVETGSTYGYTF. This rearrangement joins TRBV20-1 to TRBJ1-2; TCRdb's D gene call, TRBD1, goes unchecked for lack of DNA. CDR1 is DFQATT, CDR2 SNEGSKA, per germline (reference sequence). The CDR3 consists of 14 residues.

The chain employs TRBV18 and TRBJ1-1; as DNA is missing, the TRBD1 call by TCRdb cannot be tested. Germline CDR1 is KGHSH and CDR2 is LQKENI. This CDR3 is 14 amino acids long. CDR3 loop: CASSETGGRTEAFF.

The J gene is TRBJ1-1, the V gene TRBV6-5; the TRBD1 assignment by TCRdb is unverifiable without DNA. The CDR3 consists of 13 residues. Germline CDR1 is MNHEY and CDR2 is SVGAGI. CDR3 in amino acids: CASRQAMNTEAFF.

This sequence joins TRBV6-6 and TRBJ2-7. Germline values: CDR1 MNHNY, CDR2 SVGAGI (reference sequence). The CDR3 has 14 amino acids. The CDR3 is CASNEGGGTYEQYF.

The chain uses TRBV7-2 and TRBJ2-2; TCRdb selects TRBD1, and the lack of DNA leaves this call unchecked. The CDR3 totals 17 residues. Germline V gene sequence: CDR1 SGHTA, CDR2 FQGNSA. CDR3 sequence: CASSLGLQGFSTGELFF.

The V and J genes are TRBV6-5 and TRBJ2-1; TCRdb selects TRBD2, and the lack of DNA leaves this call unchecked. The CDR3 has 15 amino acids. Germline V gene sequence: CDR1 MNHEY, CDR2 SVGAGI. The CDR3 loop is CASSYVAGVGSEQFF.

The J gene is TRBJ1-5, the V gene TRBV7-2. Germline CDR1 and CDR2: SGHTA and FQGNSA. This CDR3 region has 13 residues. The CDR3 spells CASSLDPNQPQHF.

The chain recombines TRBV4-2 with TRBJ1-2; TCRdb outputs TRBD1, but without DNA this stays unchecked. The CDR3 runs to 12 residues. Germline V lookup: CDR1 LGHNA, CDR2 YNFKEQ. This CDR3 is CASSDGTYGYTF.

The genes are TRBV12-3 or TRBV12-4 and TRBJ2-2; TCRdb lists TRBD2, though no DNA is available to test this call. The CDR3 runs 11 residues. The CDR3 is CASREGGELFF.

This chain uses TRBV29-1 with TRBJ2-7; TCRdb picks TRBD2, but there is no DNA to check that call. The CDR3 loop spans 14 amino acids. From germline, CDR1 is SQVTM and CDR2 ANQGSEA. The CDR3 sequence: CSVEDRTSGDEQYF.

The chain employs TRBV6-1 and TRBJ1-2; lacking DNA, the TRBD1 call made by TCRdb goes unchecked. There are 17 residues in the CDR3. CDR1 is MNHNS and CDR2 is SASEGT in the germline V gene. The CDR3 spells CASSRRVGAGSSYGYTF.